The entry that follows covers one TCR beta chain sequence. No antigen is known for it. Base qualities are not at hand, and no much larger clone is one base apart. Other DNA sequences in this sample translate to the same CDR3. This sample was included in a study of shared clonotypes between healthy human individuals (TCRdb year 2020). Study-wide context: The cohort comprised a couple of women and three men aged 18 to 49 years. Between about 0.9 and 8.9 billion PBMCs per donor were obtained by leukapheresis. Blood TCR repertoires of about 5 healthy adults were deeply sequenced to estimate repertoire size and the extent of clonotype sharing between individuals. Libraries were prepared and TCR repertoires were sequenced by different laboratories using diverse techniques, in order to increase sequencing depth and limit assay-specific biases. For each donor, CD4 naive and CD4 memory were each run on three plates, CD8 naive on two plates, and CD8 memory on one plate.

What the study reported, not specific to this receptor: Sampling was restricted to blood, and TCR repertoires in tissue are likely to differ from TCR repertoires in blood. Compared with non-shared clonotypes, the clonotypes found in all four sorted-subset donors had higher generation probabilities. The genetic and exposure-history diversity represented was limited by the small number of donors. Naive subsets generally had larger estimated clonotype richness than memory subsets did. Pairwise subsampling indicated that sequencing depth was expected to affect the degree of clonotype sharing among donors. Across a handful of donors, approximately 4.6% of naive CD4, approximately 3.6% of naive CD8, under 2.5% of memory CD4, and about 0.44% of memory CD8 clonotypes were shared. Even with the large sequencing depth, rarefaction of the sorted-subset datasets indicated that sequencing was incomplete.

Using the deep immunoSEQ assay, TCR CDR3 regions were amplified from genomic DNA by multiplex PCR. Extracted genomic DNA from each cell subset was spread evenly across all wells of several immunoSEQ 96-well plates, with each plate serving as a replicate. For sorted subsets, about 200 ng genomic DNA, equal to tens of thousands of T cell genomes, was loaded into each replicate PCR. Purified libraries were quantified with a Qubit 3.0 fluorometer, sized on a Bioanalyzer 2100, and re-quantified with the KAPA Library Quantification kit. Every immunoSEQ 96-well plate was sequenced on a dedicated single-read 150-cycle Illumina NextSeq 550 flow cell. In the authors' own workflow: Because only junctional sequences without quality scores were contained in the immunoSEQ output, filtering matching that applied to full-length reads could not be performed. To assign V/J genes and CDR3, sequences were annotated using PyIR, a Python wrapper for IgBLAST v1.9, with IMGT germline references. Reads with weak V/J assignments (E-value above 1e-6), missing CDR3, stop codons, out-of-frame junctions, or ambiguous translated residues were removed. A V3J clonotype was defined by an identical inferred V gene, J gene, and CDR3 amino acid sequence. Percentage overlap between repertoires was computed as shared unique clonotypes divided by the size of the smaller repertoire. Repertoire richness was assessed with RTK rarefaction, the Chao1 estimator, and Recon v2.1 estimates of unobserved clonotypes. For all TCRbeta clonotypes obtained by the gDNA method from several donors, generation probabilities were computed with OLGA. The table comes from immuneACCESS by way of TCRdb, which keeps in-frame sequences with V and J called. Part of the clones is missing from these tables; in studies checked, under half for an unresolved V gene and the rest for unknown reasons. V and J calls and clone size are those listed in that table; D and trimming were worked out from the DNA. Within this sample are under 600,000 clones, with 95% to 98% of them counted one time only. The ten largest clonotypes hold less than 0.35% of the sample.

V is cut by 3 bases and J by 5 bases, and the space between the germline ends is 8 bases. There are 13 amino acids in the CDR3, from cysteine to phenylalanine inclusive. CDR3 DNA is the only sequence kept; it has 39 bases, read in frame from the first base. In the germline V gene, CDR1 corresponds to MDHEN and CDR2 to SYDVKM. CD8 naive samples were obtained by positive selection for CCR7 among CD45RO-negative cells, yielding a CD45RA+CCR7+ population from which TemRA cells were excluded. The donors were healthy, HIV-negative adults who had no recently reported acute infections or vaccinations. All donors were Caucasian adults living in Nashville, Tennessee, USA. Blood was obtained by leukapheresis, after which PBMCs were separated by Ficoll-Histopaque density gradient centrifugation and cryopreserved in liquid nitrogen vapor phase. Analytical flow cytometry was used to check the purity and quantity of each magnetically sorted T cell population. From each sorted fraction, genomic DNA was isolated and quantified by UV absorbance on a Nanodrop 2000c.

This clonotype was sampled from a young man in good health. The rearranged chain carries TRBV28 and TRBJ2-1, with the D gene not confidently named. What was sequenced was naive CD8+ T cells sorted from blood. The sample's cell subset or site, from its label and the paper: CD45RA+CCR7+. The CDR3 corresponds to CASSFRPDNEQFF. In nucleotide form, the sequence is TGTGCCAGCAGTTTCCGGCCAGACAATGAGCAGTTCTTC. Outside the CDR3, residues come from the reference TRBV28 and TRBJ2-1 proteins, so the full variable domain is: DVKVTQSSRYLVKRTGEKVFLECVQDMDHENMFWYRQDPGLGLRLIYFSYDVKMKEKGDIPEGYSVSREKKERFSLILESASTNQTSMYLCASSFRPDNEQFFGPGTRLTVL.